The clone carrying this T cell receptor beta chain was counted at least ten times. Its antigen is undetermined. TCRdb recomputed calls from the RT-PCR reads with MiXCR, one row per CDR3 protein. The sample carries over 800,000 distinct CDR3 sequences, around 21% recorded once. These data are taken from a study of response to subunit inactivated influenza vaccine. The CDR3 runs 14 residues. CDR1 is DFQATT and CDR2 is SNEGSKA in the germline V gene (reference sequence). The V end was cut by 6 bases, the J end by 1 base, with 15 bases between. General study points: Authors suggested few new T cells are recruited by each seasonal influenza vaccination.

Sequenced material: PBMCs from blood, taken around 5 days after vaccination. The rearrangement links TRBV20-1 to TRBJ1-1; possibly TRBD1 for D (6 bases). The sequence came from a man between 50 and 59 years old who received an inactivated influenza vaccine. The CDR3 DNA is TGCAGTGCCGGGGGGCCGGGAACGAACACTGAAGCTTTCTTT. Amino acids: CSAGGPGTNTEAFF.